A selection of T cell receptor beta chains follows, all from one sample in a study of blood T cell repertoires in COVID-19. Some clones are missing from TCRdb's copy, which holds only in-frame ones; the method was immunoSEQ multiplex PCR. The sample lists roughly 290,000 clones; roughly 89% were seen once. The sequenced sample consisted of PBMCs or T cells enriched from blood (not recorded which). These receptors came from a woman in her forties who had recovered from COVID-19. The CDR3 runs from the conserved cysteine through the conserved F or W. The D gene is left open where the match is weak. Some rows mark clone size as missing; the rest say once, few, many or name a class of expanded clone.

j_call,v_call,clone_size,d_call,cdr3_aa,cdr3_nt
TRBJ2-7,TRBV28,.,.,CASRGSAGGRIDEQYF,TGTGCCAGCAGGGGCTCCGCTGGGGGGAGGATCGACGAGCAGTACTTC
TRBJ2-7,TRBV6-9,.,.,CATPGVYEQYF,TGTGCCACACCCGGGGTCTACGAGCAGTACTTC
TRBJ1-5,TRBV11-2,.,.,CASSLGEVQPQHF,TGTGCCAGCAGCTTAGGGGAGGTTCAGCCCCAGCATTTT
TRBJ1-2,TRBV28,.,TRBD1,CASSRQGNYGYTF,TGTGCCAGCAGTCGACAGGGTAACTATGGCTACACCTTC
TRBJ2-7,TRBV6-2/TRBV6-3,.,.,CASSYIRGLYEQYF,TGTGCCAGCAGTTACATACGAGGACTCTACGAGCAGTACTTC
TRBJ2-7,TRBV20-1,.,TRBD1,CSVGQGGEQYF,TGCAGTGTTGGACAGGGAGGCGAGCAGTACTTC
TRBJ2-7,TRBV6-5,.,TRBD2,CASSYSAGLAGEQYF,TGTGCCAGCAGTTACTCGGCGGGACTAGCAGGAGAGCAGTACTTC
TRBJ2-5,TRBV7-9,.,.,CASSTDTEAQYF,TGTGCCAGCAGCACCGACACGGAGGCCCAGTACTTC
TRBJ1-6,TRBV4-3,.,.,CASSQVSHTSSGPLHF,TGCGCCAGCAGCCAAGTATCGCACACCTCGTCTGGACCCCTCCACTTT
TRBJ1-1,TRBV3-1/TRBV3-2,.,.,CASSLLGQGYTEAFF,TGTGCCAGCAGCCTTCTAGGCCAGGGATACACTGAAGCTTTCTTT
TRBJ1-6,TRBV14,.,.,CASSQVGTKNSPLHF,TGTGCCAGCAGCCAAGTTGGGACAAAGAATTCACCCCTCCACTTT
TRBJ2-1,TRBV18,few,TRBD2,CASSALAGVDYNEQFF,TGTGCCAGCTCAGCCCTAGCGGGAGTAGACTACAATGAGCAGTTCTTC
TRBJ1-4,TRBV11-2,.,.,CASSLVGGWEKLFF,TGTGCCAGCAGCTTAGTCGGGGGATGGGAAAAACTGTTTTTT
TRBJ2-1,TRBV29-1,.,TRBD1,CSVGTGGSHEQFF,TGCAGCGTGGGGACAGGGGGCTCCCATGAGCAGTTCTTC
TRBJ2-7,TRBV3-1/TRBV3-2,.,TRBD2,CASSQAGLGSGRDSSYEQYF,TGTGCCAGCAGCCAAGCCGGGCTGGGTAGCGGGAGGGATAGCTCCTACGAGCAGTACTTC
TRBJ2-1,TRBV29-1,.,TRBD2,CSVARTSGYNEQFF,TGCAGCGTTGCCCGGACTAGCGGTTACAATGAGCAGTTCTTC
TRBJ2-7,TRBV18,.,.,CASSPVNYRHEQYF,TGTGCCAGCTCACCAGTAAACTATCGCCACGAGCAGTACTTC
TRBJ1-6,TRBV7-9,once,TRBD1,CASSLAQGDSPLHF,TGTGCCAGCAGCTTAGCGCAGGGGGACTCACCCCTCCACTTT
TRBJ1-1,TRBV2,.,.,CASIRGLGNTEAFF,TGTGCCAGCATTCGGGGGTTAGGGAACACTGAAGCTTTCTTT
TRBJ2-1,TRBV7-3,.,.,CASSFSTATYNEQFF,TGTGCCAGCAGCTTTTCAACTGCTACCTACAATGAGCAGTTCTTC
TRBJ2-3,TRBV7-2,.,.,CASSVPGIADTQYF,TGTGCCAGCAGCGTCCCCGGGATCGCAGATACGCAGTATTTT
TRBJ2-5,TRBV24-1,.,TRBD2,CATSGTPFQETQYF,TGTGCCACTAGCGGGACCCCCTTTCAAGAGACCCAGTACTTC
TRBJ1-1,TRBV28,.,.,CASRLRGRGALTEAFF,TGTGCCAGCAGGCTTAGGGGACGGGGGGCGCTCACTGAAGCTTTCTTT
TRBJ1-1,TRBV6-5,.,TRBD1,CASSRTGQPNTEAFF,TGTGCCAGCAGCCGAACGGGACAGCCCAACACTGAAGCTTTCTTT
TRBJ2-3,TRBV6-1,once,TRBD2,CASSERGRSTDTQYF,TGTGCCAGCAGTGAACGCGGGAGAAGCACAGATACGCAGTATTTT
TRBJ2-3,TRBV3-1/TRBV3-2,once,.,CASSRETYTDTQYF,TGTGCCAGCAGCCGAGAGACATACACAGATACGCAGTATTTT
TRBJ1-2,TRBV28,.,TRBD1,CASTSGTGANYGYTF,TGTGCCAGCACCTCCGGGACAGGGGCCAACTATGGCTACACCTTC
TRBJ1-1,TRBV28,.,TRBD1,CASRSTGFGEAFF,TGTGCCAGCAGGTCGACAGGGTTTGGGGAAGCTTTCTTT
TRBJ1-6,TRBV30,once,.,CAWRLNSPLHF,TGTGCCTGGAGACTAAATTCACCCCTCCACTTT
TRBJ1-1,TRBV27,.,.,CASSFRQDVLTEAFF,TGTGCCAGCAGTTTTCGTCAGGATGTCCTGACTGAAGCTTTCTTT
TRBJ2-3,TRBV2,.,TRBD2,CASSQLAAYTDTQYF,TGTGCCAGCAGTCAACTAGCGGCCTACACAGATACGCAGTATTTT
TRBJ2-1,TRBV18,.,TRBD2,CASSPPGGRNNEQFF,TGTGCCAGCTCACCACCGGGCGGGAGGAACAATGAGCAGTTCTTC